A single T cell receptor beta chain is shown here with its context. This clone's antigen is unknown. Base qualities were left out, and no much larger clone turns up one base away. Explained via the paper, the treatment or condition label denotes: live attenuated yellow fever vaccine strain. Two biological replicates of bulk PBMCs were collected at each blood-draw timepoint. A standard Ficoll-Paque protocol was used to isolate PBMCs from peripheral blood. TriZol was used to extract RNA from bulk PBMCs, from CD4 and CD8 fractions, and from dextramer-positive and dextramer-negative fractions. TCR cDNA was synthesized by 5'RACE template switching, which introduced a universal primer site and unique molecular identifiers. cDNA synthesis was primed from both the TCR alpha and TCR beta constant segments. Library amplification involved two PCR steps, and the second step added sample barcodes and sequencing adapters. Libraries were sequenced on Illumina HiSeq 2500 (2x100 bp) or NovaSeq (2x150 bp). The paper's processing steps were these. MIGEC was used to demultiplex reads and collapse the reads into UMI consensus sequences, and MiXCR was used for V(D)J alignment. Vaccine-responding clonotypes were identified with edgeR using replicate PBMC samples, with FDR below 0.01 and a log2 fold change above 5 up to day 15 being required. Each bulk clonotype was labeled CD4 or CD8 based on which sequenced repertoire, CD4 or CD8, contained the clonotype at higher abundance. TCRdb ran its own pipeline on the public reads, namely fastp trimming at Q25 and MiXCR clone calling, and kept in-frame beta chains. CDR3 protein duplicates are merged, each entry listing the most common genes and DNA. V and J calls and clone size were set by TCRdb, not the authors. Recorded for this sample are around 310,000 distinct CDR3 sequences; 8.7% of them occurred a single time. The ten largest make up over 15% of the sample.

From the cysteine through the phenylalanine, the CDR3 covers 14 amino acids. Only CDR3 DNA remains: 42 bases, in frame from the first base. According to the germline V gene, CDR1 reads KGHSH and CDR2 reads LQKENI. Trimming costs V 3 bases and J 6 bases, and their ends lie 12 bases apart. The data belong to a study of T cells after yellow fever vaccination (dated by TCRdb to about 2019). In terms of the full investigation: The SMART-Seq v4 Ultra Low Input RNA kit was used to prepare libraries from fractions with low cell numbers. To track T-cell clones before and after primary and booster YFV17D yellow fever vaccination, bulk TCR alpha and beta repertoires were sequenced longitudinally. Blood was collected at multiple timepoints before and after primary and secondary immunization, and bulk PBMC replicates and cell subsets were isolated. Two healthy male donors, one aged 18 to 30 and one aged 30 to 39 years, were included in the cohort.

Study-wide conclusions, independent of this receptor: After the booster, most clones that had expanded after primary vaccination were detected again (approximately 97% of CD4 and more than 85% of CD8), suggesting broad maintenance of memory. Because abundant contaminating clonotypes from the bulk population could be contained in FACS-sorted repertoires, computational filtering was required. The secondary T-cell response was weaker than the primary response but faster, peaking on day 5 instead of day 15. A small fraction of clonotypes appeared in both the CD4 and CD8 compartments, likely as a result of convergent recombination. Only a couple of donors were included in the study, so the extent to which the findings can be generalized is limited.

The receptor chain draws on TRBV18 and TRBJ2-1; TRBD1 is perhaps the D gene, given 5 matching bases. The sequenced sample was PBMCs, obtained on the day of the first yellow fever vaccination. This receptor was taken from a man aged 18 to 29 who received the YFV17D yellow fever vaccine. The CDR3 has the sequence CASSPAGLSNEQFF. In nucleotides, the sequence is TGTGCCAGCTCACCTGCAGGGTTGAGCAATGAGCAGTTCTTC.